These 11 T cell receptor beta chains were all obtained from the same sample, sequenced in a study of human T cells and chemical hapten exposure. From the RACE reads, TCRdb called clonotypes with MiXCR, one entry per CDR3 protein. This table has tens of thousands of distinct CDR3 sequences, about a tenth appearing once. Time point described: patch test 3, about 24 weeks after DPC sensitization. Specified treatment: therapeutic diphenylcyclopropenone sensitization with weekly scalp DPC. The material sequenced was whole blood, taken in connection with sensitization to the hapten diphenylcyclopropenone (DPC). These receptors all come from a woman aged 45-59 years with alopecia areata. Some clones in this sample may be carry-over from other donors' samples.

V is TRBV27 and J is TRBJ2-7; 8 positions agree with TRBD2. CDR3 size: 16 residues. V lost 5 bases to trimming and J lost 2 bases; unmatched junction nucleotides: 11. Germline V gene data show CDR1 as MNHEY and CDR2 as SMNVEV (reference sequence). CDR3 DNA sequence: TGTGCCAGCAGTACCCAAACTAGCGGTCGTCCCTACGAGCAGTACTTC. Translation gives CASSTQTSGRPYEQYF.

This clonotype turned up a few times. This CDR3 is CASSLSEGAEAFF. Written as DNA, the CDR3 is TGTGCCAGCAGTTTATCCGAGGGCGCTGAAGCTTTCTTT. The rearrangement links TRBV27 to TRBJ1-1; D not certain. The CDR3 is 13 residues long. Germline loops: CDR1 MNHEY, CDR2 SMNVEV (reference sequence). Deletions cut 0 bases from V and 6 bases from J, with 8 bases between.

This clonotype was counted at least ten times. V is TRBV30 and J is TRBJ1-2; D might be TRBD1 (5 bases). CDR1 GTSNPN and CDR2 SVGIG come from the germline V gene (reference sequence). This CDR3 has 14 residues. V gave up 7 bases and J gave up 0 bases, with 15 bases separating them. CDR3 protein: CASDRGDSNYGYTF. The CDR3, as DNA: TGTGCCTCCGACCGGGGGGATTCTAACTATGGCTACACCTTC.

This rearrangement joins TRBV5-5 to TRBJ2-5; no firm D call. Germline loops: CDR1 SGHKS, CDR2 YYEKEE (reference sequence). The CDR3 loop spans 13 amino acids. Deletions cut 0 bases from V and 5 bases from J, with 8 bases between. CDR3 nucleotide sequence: TGTGCCAGCAGCTTGGGAACGGCTGAGACCCAGTACTTC. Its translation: CASSLGTAETQYF.

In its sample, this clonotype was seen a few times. Here the CDR3 DNA reads TGCAGTGCCAGCAGGAGGGGGCACTCCTACGAGCAGTACTTC. Translating it yields CSASRRGHSYEQYF. The chain recombines TRBV20-1 with TRBJ2-7, with a possible D match to TRBD1 (7 bases). Trimming took 6 bases from V and 0 from J, leaving 15 bases between them. Germline-derived CDR1 and CDR2 are DFQATT and SNEGSKA (reference sequence). The CDR3 spans 14 residues.

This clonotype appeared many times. As DNA, the CDR3 is TGCGCCAGCAGCTTGGCAGCGGGAGAAGTTAATGAGCAGTTCTTC. As protein: CASSLAAGEVNEQFF. V gene TRBV5-1 combines with J gene TRBJ2-1, with 8 positions matching TRBD2. The CDR3 totals 15 residues. V dropped 0 bases and J dropped 7; count of bases not matched to a gene: 6. Germline V gene sequence: CDR1 SGHRS, CDR2 YFSETQ.

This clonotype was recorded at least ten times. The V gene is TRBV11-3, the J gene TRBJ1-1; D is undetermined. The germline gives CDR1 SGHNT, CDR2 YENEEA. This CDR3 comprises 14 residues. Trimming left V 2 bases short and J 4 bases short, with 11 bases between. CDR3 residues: CASSLPPGGTEAFF. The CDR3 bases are TGTGCCAGCAGCTTACCCCCGGGCGGCACTGAAGCTTTCTTT.

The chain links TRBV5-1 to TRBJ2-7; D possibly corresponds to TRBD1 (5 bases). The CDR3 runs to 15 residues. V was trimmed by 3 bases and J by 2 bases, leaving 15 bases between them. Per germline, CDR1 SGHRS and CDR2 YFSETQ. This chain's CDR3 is CASSSHSDKTYEQYF. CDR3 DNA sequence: TGCGCCAGCAGCTCTCACTCGGACAAAACCTACGAGCAGTACTTC.

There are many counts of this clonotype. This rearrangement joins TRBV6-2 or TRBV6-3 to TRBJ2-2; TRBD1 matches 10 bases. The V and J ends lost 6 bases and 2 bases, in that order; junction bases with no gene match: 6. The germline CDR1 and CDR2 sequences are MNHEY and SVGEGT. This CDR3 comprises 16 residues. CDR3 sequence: CASSSGTGANTGELFF. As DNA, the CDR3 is TGTGCCAGCAGCTCCGGGACAGGGGCAAACACCGGGGAGCTGTTTTTT.

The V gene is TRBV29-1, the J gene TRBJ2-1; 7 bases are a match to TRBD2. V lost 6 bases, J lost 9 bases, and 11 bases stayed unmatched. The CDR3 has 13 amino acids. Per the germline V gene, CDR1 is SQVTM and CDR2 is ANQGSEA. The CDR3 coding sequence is TGCAGCGTCGCCGGGACTATTAACAGTGAGCAGTTCTTC. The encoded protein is CSVAGTINSEQFF.

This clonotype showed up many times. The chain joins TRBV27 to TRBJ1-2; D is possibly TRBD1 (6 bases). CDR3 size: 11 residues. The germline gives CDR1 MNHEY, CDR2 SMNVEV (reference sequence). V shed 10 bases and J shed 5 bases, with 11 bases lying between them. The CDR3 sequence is CATADRYGYTF. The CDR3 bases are TGTGCCACCGCGGACAGATATGGCTACACCTTC.